Listed here is a single T cell receptor (beta chain). This record comes from a study of blood T cell repertoires in COVID-19. Study in general: Cohort 3 donors counted as recovered after two negative PCRs, clearance, or resolved symptoms. T cells, B-cell-depleted T cells, or PBMCs supplied cDNA or gDNA.

Authors' processing steps: Reference gene primers were amplified, and this amplification served to estimate nucleated cell counts. Here immunoSEQ multiplex PCR was the method, and the copy in TCRdb shows in-frame clones only, minus some. V and J calls and clone size come straight from that table; D and trimming were deduced from the DNA. The sample carries fewer than 250,000 clones, over 75% recorded once. With 4 bases clipped from V and 5 bases from J, the junction kept 8 bases outside the gene matches. The CDR3 runs to 15 residues. The germline gives CDR1 SGDLS, CDR2 YYNGEE. This sequence originates from a man under 40 in a cohort exposed to, infected with or recovered from COVID-19 (not recorded which). The chain recombines TRBV9 with TRBJ2-7; TRBD2 matches at 11 bases. Material: PBMCs or T cells enriched from blood (not recorded which). The CDR3 coding sequence is TGTGCCAGCAGCCTTAATAGCGGGAGGGCCCACGAGCAGTACTTC. It is translated as CASSLNSGRAHEQYF.